The rows below give T cell receptor beta chains drawn from one sample of a study of blood T cells in healthy people across ages. TCRdb itself ran the 5' RACE reads through MiXCR, one entry per CDR3 protein. The sample lists hundreds of thousands of distinct CDR3 sequences, more than 40% seen once, with roughly a fifth in the top ten. Specimen: blood. The receptors derive from a man in his sixties in good health. Each CDR3 is given with its conserved first and last residue. The D gene is left open where the match is weak. Some rows have no size entry. The others give once, few or many, or a class for an expanded clone.

once	TRBD1	TRBV6-2/TRBV6-3	TRBJ2-2	CASRQQGWNTGELFF	TGTGCCAGCAGACAACAGGGGTGGAACACCGGGGAGCTGTTTTTT
NA	TRBD2	TRBV29-1	TRBJ2-1	CSVERGLAGGPYNEQFF	TGCAGCGTTGAACGTGGACTAGCGGGGGGGCCCTACAATGAGCAGTTCTTC
NA	NA	TRBV20-1	TRBJ1-2	CSATEDSLTLYGYTF	TGCAGTGCTACGGAGGACAGCCTTACACTCTATGGCTACACCTTC
NA	NA	TRBV20-1	TRBJ2-7	CSARLGRSSYNEQYF	TGCAGTGCCCGATTGGGCAGGAGCTCCTACAATGAGCAGTACTTC
NA	TRBD2	TRBV7-2	TRBJ2-7	CASSPVSGGGGEQYF	TGTGCCAGCAGCCCTGTTAGCGGGGGGGGTGGTGAGCAGTACTTC
NA	TRBD2	TRBV7-6	TRBJ2-1	CASSLEGGGRNEQFF	TGTGCCAGCAGCTTAGAGGGCGGGGGGAGGAATGAGCAGTTCTTC
few	NA	TRBV7-2	TRBJ1-6	CASSLAGLRGRISPLHF	TGTGCCAGCAGCTTAGCGGGGTTGAGGGGGAGGATCTCACCCCTCCACTTT
NA	TRBD1	TRBV28	TRBJ2-5	CASSLQGAETQYF	TGTGCCAGCAGTTTGCAGGGGGCTGAGACCCAGTACTTC
once	NA	TRBV14	TRBJ2-3	CASSQENLPMDTQYF	TGTGCCAGCAGCCAAGAGAACCTCCCCATGGATACGCAGTATTTT
NA	TRBD1	TRBV6-5	TRBJ1-5	CASSLRTGDQPQHF	TGTGCCAGCAGTCTACGGACAGGGGATCAGCCCCAGCATTTT
few	NA	TRBV7-2	TRBJ2-1	CASTLDSSYNEQFF	TGTGCCAGCACGTTGGACAGTTCCTACAATGAGCAGTTCTTC
NA	NA	TRBV9	TRBJ1-5	CASSVGPGGNQPQHF	TGTGCCAGCAGCGTAGGTCCCGGAGGCAATCAGCCCCAGCATTTT
NA	NA	TRBV15	TRBJ2-3	CATSKLSGEDTQYF	TGTGCCACCAGCAAACTAAGCGGAGAAGATACGCAGTATTTT
once	TRBD1	TRBV6-5	TRBJ2-1	CASWDRSYNEQFF	TGTGCCAGCTGGGACAGGTCCTACAATGAGCAGTTCTTC
many	TRBD1	TRBV29-1	TRBJ1-2	CSVYTQGNYYGYTF	TGCAGCGTCTACACACAGGGGAATTACTATGGCTACACCTTC
NA	TRBD2	TRBV20-1	TRBJ2-1	CSARSSGGLTFNEQFF	TGCAGTGCTAGATCTAGCGGGGGCCTAACATTCAATGAGCAGTTCTTC